This is a list of T cell receptor beta chains from one sample in a study of cytomegalovirus exposure and HLA in healthy donors. Produced via immunoSEQ multiplex PCR; TCRdb's table is partial and in-frame only. The data show 100,000 to 150,000 clones, roughly 82% seen once. Sequencing was done on a sample of PBMCs. The receptors were gathered from a woman aged 18-29 years in good health and CMV-seropositive. CDR3s include the opening cysteine and the closing phenylalanine or tryptophan. Each record gives: D gene, CDR3 length, J gene, clone size, V gene, CDR3 DNA, CDR3 protein. A D gene is named only where the DNA matches it firmly. The listing skips clone size in some rows; elsewhere it reads once, few, many or a size class.

TRBD2 | 15 | TRBJ2-1 | NA | TRBV2 | TGTGCCAGCAGGGGCGGGGGGTCCTCCTACAATGAGCAGTTCTTC | CASRGGGSSYNEQFF
NA | 13 | TRBJ1-6 | NA | TRBV10-1 | TGCGCCAGCAGTGAGTCGGGGGGTTCACCCCTCCACTTT | CASSESGGSPLHF
TRBD2 | 20 | TRBJ2-3 | NA | TRBV27 | TGTGCCAGCAGTTTTTACCCGACTAGCGGGGGGGTGTGGGGCACAGATACGCAGTATTTT | CASSFYPTSGGVWGTDTQYF
TRBD2 | 15 | TRBJ2-2 | NA | TRBV6-5 | TGTGCCAGCAGCCAGCGGGGGGAGAACACCGGGGAGCTGTTTTTT | CASSQRGENTGELFF
TRBD2 | 17 | TRBJ2-1 | few | TRBV4-2 | TGTGCCAGCAGCCAAACTAGCGGGGGGGCATCCGTCTATGAGCAGTTCTTC | CASSQTSGGASVYEQFF
NA | 11 | TRBJ2-5 | NA | TRBV7-7 | TGTGCTAGCAAAGGGGCCAAGACCCAGTACTTC | CASKGAKTQYF
TRBD2 | 14 | TRBJ2-3 | few | TRBV6-5 | TGTGCCAGCAACCCAGCGGGGGGGCCAGATACGCAGTATTTT | CASNPAGGPDTQYF
NA | 15 | TRBJ2-7 | NA | TRBV6-5 | TGTGCCAGCAGCAACAGGGACGATTTTCCCTACGAGCAGTACTTC | CASSNRDDFPYEQYF
TRBD1 | 14 | TRBJ1-1 | NA | TRBV4-1 | TGCGCCAGCAGCCAACCGGGACAGGGGCCTGAAGCTTTCTTT | CASSQPGQGPEAFF
NA | 16 | TRBJ1-3 | NA | TRBV2 | TGTGCCAGCGGTGACTCGCTGCCCTACTCTGGAAACACCATATATTTT | CASGDSLPYSGNTIYF
NA | 13 | TRBJ1-1 | NA | TRBV12-5 | TGTGCTAGTGGTTCGAGTCTGAACACTGAAGCTTTCTTT | CASGSSLNTEAFF
TRBD2 | 17 | TRBJ2-3 | NA | TRBV6-1 | TGTGCCAGCAGTGCCTTAACTAGCGGGGGGGCGACAGATACGCAGTATTTT | CASSALTSGGATDTQYF
TRBD2 | 15 | TRBJ2-3 | NA | TRBV11-2 | TGTGCCAGCAGCTTTCTTGCGGGGGGTATAGATACGCAGTATTTT | CASSFLAGGIDTQYF
NA | 15 | TRBJ1-5 | NA | TRBV18 | TGTGCCAGCTCACCCCTGGGGGGGAAAAATCAGCCCCAGCATTTT | CASSPLGGKNQPQHF
TRBD1 | 13 | TRBJ1-2 | few | TRBV29-1 | TGCAGCGTTGGCGGGACAGGGGGCAGTGGCTACACCTTC | CSVGGTGGSGYTF
TRBD1 | 14 | TRBJ1-6 | NA | TRBV30 | TGTGCCTGGAGTGAGGGGGCTCGGGATTCACCCCTCCACTTT | CAWSEGARDSPLHF
TRBD2 | 13 | TRBJ2-1 | NA | TRBV5-1 | TGCGCCAGCAGTTCCGGGGGGGCCAATGAGCAGTTCTTC | CASSSGGANEQFF
TRBD1 | 15 | TRBJ2-7 | NA | TRBV7-9 | TGTTCCAGCAGCTTAGGGACAGTCCCTTACGGGGAGCAGTACTTC | CSSSLGTVPYGEQYF
TRBD1 | 15 | TRBJ1-6 | NA | TRBV9 | TGTGCCAGCAGAGATAACCGACAGGGGAATTCACCCCTCCACTTT | CASRDNRQGNSPLHF
TRBD2 | 15 | TRBJ2-1 | few | TRBV7-2 | TGTGCCAGCAGTCCAACTAGCGGGGGGGCGTATGAGCAGTTCTTC | CASSPTSGGAYEQFF
TRBD2 | 14 | TRBJ2-5 | NA | TRBV7-9 | TGTTCCAGCGGAAGCGGGGCGGTACAAGAGACCCAGTACTTC | CSSGSGAVQETQYF
TRBD1 | 15 | TRBJ2-5 | once | TRBV19 | TGTGCCAGTAGCGATTCGGGACAGGGGGGTGATTACCAGTACTTC | CASSDSGQGGDYQYF
NA | 14 | TRBJ2-7 | NA | TRBV15 | TGTGCCACCAGTAAGTTTGGGGAGGCGCACGAGCAGTACTTC | CATSKFGEAHEQYF
NA | 12 | TRBJ1-6 | NA | TRBV30 | TGTGCCTGGAGCGTACAGGAGTCACCCCTCCACTTT | CAWSVQESPLHF
NA | 15 | TRBJ2-2 | NA | TRBV25-1 | TGTGCCAGCAGCCCCACAGAGGGGAACACCGGGGAGCTGTTTTTT | CASSPTEGNTGELFF
TRBD2 | 17 | TRBJ2-7 | NA | TRBV5-1 | TGCGCCAGCAGCACCTCCGGGGGGGGGTTATACTCCTACGAGCAGTACTTC | CASSTSGGGLYSYEQYF
NA | 16 | TRBJ2-2 | NA | TRBV6-1 | TGTGCCAGCAGTGAATTTTGGGCTAGCGAAGCCGGGGAGCTGTTTTTT | CASSEFWASEAGELFF
NA | 14 | TRBJ2-1 | NA | TRBV6-1 | TGTGCCAGCAGTGAGGGTCTACGGGTCAATGAGCAGTTCTTC | CASSEGLRVNEQFF
TRBD1 | 14 | TRBJ1-5 | few | TRBV29-1 | TGCAGCGTTGGTGAAGGGGGCCTCGGTCAGCCCCAGCATTTT | CSVGEGGLGQPQHF